What follows describes a single TCR beta chain. The V gene lost 5 bases and the J gene lost 1 base, with 20 bases spanning the gap. This CDR3 has 17 residues. Looked up from germline, CDR1 is LNHDA and CDR2 is SQIVND (reference sequence). In the original processing: Amplification from reference gene primers served as the basis for estimated nucleated cell counts. Measured with immunoSEQ multiplex PCR; TCRdb has only the in-frame clones, and not every one. V, J and clone size reflect that table, while D and trimming were determined from the DNA. The table includes some 56,000 clones, 80% to 85% detected once. The data originate from a study of blood T cell repertoires in COVID-19. Study in general: Samples of COVID-19 (acute and convalescent) were obtained from the United States, Italy and Spain. The analysed material was cDNA or gDNA that came from T cells, B-cell-depleted T cells, or PBMCs.

The material sequenced was peripheral blood. V is TRBV19 and J is TRBJ1-1, with D possibly matching TRBD1 (6 bases). This TCR came from a woman aged 80 or over with active or convalescent COVID-19. In DNA, the CDR3 is TGTGCCAGTAGTGTCCGAACGGCAGGGGAATGGAACACTGAAGCTTTCTTT. This encodes CASSVRTAGEWNTEAFF.